Listed here are 28 T cell receptor beta chains from one sample, sequenced in a study of response to subunit inactivated influenza vaccine. Each CDR3 protein is one row after TCRdb ran MiXCR on the RT-PCR reads. The repertoire holds 550,000 to 800,000 distinct CDR3 sequences, with approximately 15% as singletons. This specimen consisted of PBMCs from blood, obtained around two weeks before vaccination. The receptors here all came from a man aged 45-65 years who received an inactivated influenza vaccine.

The rearrangement uses TRBV29-1 and TRBJ2-1; the match to TRBD2 covers 14 bases. The germline gives CDR1 SQVTM, CDR2 ANQGSEA. The J segment lost 6 bases and the V segment lost 5 bases, leaving 3 bases of the junction unmatched. CDR3 length: 14 residues. CDR3 in amino acids: CSVPGTSGSNEQFF. CDR3 nucleotides: TGCAGCGTTCCCGGGACTAGCGGGAGCAATGAGCAGTTCTTC.

In this sample, this clonotype turned up a few times. The rearrangement uses TRBV15 and TRBJ2-1; 9 bases line up with TRBD2. CDR1 LNHNV and CDR2 YYDKDF come from the germline V gene (reference sequence). After removal of 8 bases from V and 7 bases from J, the junction contained 15 bases not matched to a gene. The CDR3 has 16 amino acids. The CDR3 sequence is CATSVGSSGIGNEQFF. The DNA for the CDR3 is TGTGCCACCTCGGTGGGATCTAGCGGGATAGGAAATGAGCAGTTCTTC. Variable domain in full (rest from reference TRBV15 and TRBJ2-1): DAMVIQNPRYQVTQFGKPVTLSCSQTLNHNVMYWYQQKSSQAPKLLFHYYDKDFNNEADTPDNFQSRRPNTSFCFLDIRSPGLGDTAMYLCATSVGSSGIGNEQFFGPGTRLTVL.

This clonotype has only a few counts. The chain uses TRBV27 and TRBJ2-1; D is unclear. Trimming left V 7 bases short and J 5 bases short, with 15 bases between. From germline, CDR1 is MNHEY and CDR2 SMNVEV (reference sequence). The CDR3 is 14 residues long. CDR3 in amino acids: CASKLWQENNEQFF. Written as DNA, the CDR3 is TGTGCCAGCAAATTGTGGCAGGAAAACAATGAGCAGTTCTTC.

This clonotype was counted ten times or more. The CDR3, as DNA: TGTGCCACCAGCAGAGATCTTAGGGGACAGGGGGCTCATAGCAATCAGCCCCAGCATTTT. This codes for CATSRDLRGQGAHSNQPQHF. The J gene is TRBJ1-5, the V gene TRBV15; 12 nucleotides line up with TRBD1. This CDR3 is built from 20 residues. CDR1 and CDR2 (germline): LNHNV, YYDKDF (reference sequence). J was trimmed by 0 bases and V by 0 bases; bases with no gene match: 9.

The chain joins TRBV10-3 to TRBJ2-6, with D unresolved. This CDR3 contains 18 residues. The germline V gene has CDR1 ENHRY and CDR2 SYGVKD. The V end was cut by 2 bases, the J end by 0 bases, with 14 bases between. CDR3 loop: CAISESNRPSSGANVLTF. The CDR3 nucleotides are TGTGCCATCAGTGAGAGTAACAGACCTAGCTCTGGGGCCAACGTCCTGACTTTC.

In its sample, this clonotype was seen a few times. V is TRBV12-3 or TRBV12-4 and J is TRBJ2-7, with D possibly being TRBD1 or TRBD2 (5 bases each). The CDR3 sequence is 16 residues long. The V gene lost 5 bases and the J gene lost 5 bases, with 22 bases spanning the gap. The CDR3 reads CASSVAGTEILHEQYF. The DNA of the CDR3 is TGTGCCAGCAGTGTGGCCGGGACCGAAATCCTCCACGAGCAGTACTTC.

This clonotype was counted at least ten times. The chain combines TRBV29-1 with TRBJ2-5; no firm D call. The CDR3 is 13 residues long. V was pared by 4 bases and J by 5 bases, with 14 bases between. The germline V gene encodes CDR1 SQVTM and CDR2 ANQGSEA. Written as DNA, the CDR3 is TGCAGCGTTGGGGCCAGTATGTTCGAGACCCAGTACTTC. This gives the protein CSVGASMFETQYF.

As to this clonotype: At one end the junction does not follow the germline gene, possibly because of a read error. The V call is TRBV27, the J call TRBJ2-2, with D possibly matching TRBD2 (6 bases). The CDR3 consists of 15 residues. CDR1 MNHEY and CDR2 SMNVEV come from the germline V gene (reference sequence). The CDR3 loop is CASAALGGDWGELSF. The CDR3, as DNA: TGTGCCAGCGCGGCTTTGGGAGGAGATTGGGGGGAGCTGTCTTTT.

This chain uses TRBV19 with TRBJ1-5, with D perhaps matching TRBD1 (6 bases). Per the germline V gene, CDR1 is LNHDA and CDR2 is SQIVND (reference sequence). Deletions cut 8 bases from V and 0 bases from J, with 26 bases between. CDR3 length: 19 amino acids. CDR3: CASSRGGGSNPNSNQPQHF. CDR3 bases: TGTGCCAGTTCCCGTGGGGGCGGATCAAACCCCAATAGCAATCAGCCCCAGCATTTT.

The chain joins TRBV20-1 to TRBJ2-7; 7 bases map to TRBD1. Unmatched junction bases numbered 5, after V lost 1 base and J lost 2 bases. Germline V gene lookup returns CDR1 DFQATT and CDR2 SNEGSKA (reference sequence). The CDR3 contains 14 residues. Here the CDR3 reads CSARVPGQTYEQYF. CDR3 bases: TGCAGTGCTAGAGTACCGGGACAGACCTACGAGCAGTACTTC.

This clonotype has a handful of counts. J is TRBJ1-1 and V is TRBV28, with D tentatively TRBD1 (6 bases). Deletions cut 6 bases from V and 6 bases from J, with 11 bases between. This CDR3 has 12 amino acids. Per the germline V gene, CDR1 is MDHEN and CDR2 is SYDVKM. This CDR3 is CASRQGYAEAFF. In DNA form, the CDR3 reads TGTGCCAGCAGACAGGGTTATGCTGAAGCTTTCTTT.

V usage is TRBV4-2 and J usage is TRBJ2-1; 7 positions match TRBD2. Germline loops: CDR1 LGHNA, CDR2 YNFKEQ. The trim removed 3 bases at V and 10 bases at J, leaving 12 bases unmatched. The CDR3 runs 15 residues. CDR3 sequence reads: CASSHVRGSGNEQFF. The CDR3 coding sequence is TGTGCCAGCAGCCACGTTCGAGGGAGCGGGAACGAGCAGTTCTTC.

The J gene is TRBJ1-1, the V gene TRBV2; TRBD1 aligns across 10 bases. The CDR3 length is 14 residues. Losses at the gene ends were 10 bases for V and 4 bases for J; bases not matched to a gene: 9. Germline CDR1 reads SNHLY; CDR2 reads FYNNEI. CDR3 nucleotides: TGTGCCACTACAAAAGGGGACAGGGGCACTGAAGCTTTCTTT. Translation: CATTKGDRGTEAFF.

This clonotype showed up just a few times. This rearrangement joins TRBV5-1 to TRBJ2-3; 9 positions match TRBD2. The V gene end was trimmed by 4 bases and the J gene end by 4 bases; junction bases not matched to a gene: 4. This CDR3 contains 14 residues. Germline CDR1 and CDR2: SGHRS and YFSETQ. This CDR3 is CASSRGGASDTQYF. CDR3 nucleotide sequence: TGCGCCAGCAGCCGCGGGGGGGCCTCAGATACGCAGTATTTT.

This clonotype has at least ten counts. This rearrangement joins TRBV6-1 to TRBJ1-1; tentatively, D is TRBD1 (5 bases). CDR1 MNHNS and CDR2 SASEGT come from the germline V gene. The ends were cut back, 4 bases at V and 4 bases at J, with 10 bases in the middle. CDR3 length equals 13 residues. Here the CDR3 DNA reads TGTGCCAGCAGTGGACAGCTGCGCACTGAAGCTTTCTTT. It translates to CASSGQLRTEAFF.

This rearrangement joins TRBV6-2 or TRBV6-3 to TRBJ2-1, with D hard to call. V was trimmed by 0 bases and J by 6 bases, leaving 12 bases between them. Germline CDR1 is MNHEY and CDR2 is SVGEGT. The CDR3 is 15 residues long. CDR3 residues: CASSYSGRHFNEQFF. The CDR3, as DNA: TGTGCCAGCAGTTACTCGGGCCGACACTTCAATGAGCAGTTCTTC.

A few counts support this clonotype. CDR3 DNA sequence: TGCAGCGTTTTTATAGGACGGGAGCAGTACTTC. Its translation is CSVFIGREQYF. The chain joins TRBV29-1 to TRBJ2-7; D is unclear. Trimming removed 5 bases from V and 7 bases from J, with 12 bases in between. The CDR3 runs to 11 residues. Germline-derived CDR1 and CDR2 are SQVTM and ANQGSEA.

This clonotype was counted between two and nine times. The rearrangement joins TRBV20-1 to TRBJ1-5; the match to TRBD1 covers 8 bases. This CDR3 region has 16 residues. J was trimmed by 2 bases and V by 1 base; bases with no gene match: 7. CDR1 and CDR2 (germline): DFQATT, SNEGSKA (reference sequence). The CDR3 here is CSARGPTGDGNQPQHF. For the CDR3, the DNA is TGCAGTGCTAGAGGACCGACAGGGGACGGCAATCAGCCCCAGCATTTT.

This chain uses TRBV5-1 with TRBJ2-2; D tentatively reads TRBD1 or TRBD2 (6 bases each). The CDR3 has 15 residues. The germline CDR1 and CDR2 sequences are SGHRS and YFSETQ. Deletions cut 5 bases from V and 2 bases from J, with 13 bases between. The CDR3 protein is CASRPPGGNTGELFF. CDR3 DNA sequence: TGCGCCAGCAGGCCCCCCGGGGGCAACACCGGGGAGCTGTTTTTT. The full variable domain, in which reference TRBV5-1 and TRBJ2-2 provide the parts outside the CDR3, is KAGVTQTPRYLIKTRGQQVTLSCSPISGHRSVSWYQQTPGQGLQFLFEYFSETQRNKGNFPGRFSGRQFSNSRSEMNVSTLELGDSALYLCASRPPGGNTGELFFGEGSRLTVL.

This chain uses TRBV6-1 with TRBJ1-1; a possible D gene is TRBD1 (5 bases). V was trimmed by 8 bases and J by 1 base, leaving 14 bases between them. From germline, CDR1 is MNHNS and CDR2 SASEGT. The CDR3 runs to 14 residues. CDR3 sequence reads: CASEGIQGNTEAFF. The CDR3 DNA reads as TGTGCCAGCGAAGGTATTCAGGGGAACACTGAAGCTTTCTTT.

This chain joins TRBV9 and TRBJ2-2; no definite D call. Trimming took off 0 bases at V and 7 bases at J, with 7 bases between the two ends. Germline V lookup: CDR1 SGDLS, CDR2 YYNGEE. This CDR3 region has 13 residues. The CDR3: CASSVGTIGELFF. CDR3 DNA: TGTGCCAGCAGCGTAGGGACCATCGGGGAGCTGTTTTTT.

The genes are TRBV11-1 and TRBJ2-1; 13 bases match TRBD2. CDR3 size: 18 residues. Germline CDR1 SGHAT, CDR2 FQDESV (reference sequence). V lost 5 bases and J lost 0; bases outside the gene matches: 7. The DNA of the CDR3 is TGTGCCAGCAGCCAGACTAGCGGGAGGCCTAGCTCCTACAATGAGCAGTTCTTC. Translation gives CASSQTSGRPSSYNEQFF.

This clonotype was counted ten times or more. The chain carries TRBV6-1 and TRBJ2-1, with a possible D match to TRBD1 (6 bases). V was clipped by 4 bases and J by 0 bases, with 10 bases between them. From germline, CDR1 is MNHNS and CDR2 SASEGT. The CDR3 contains 15 residues. The CDR3 region has the DNA TGTGCCAGCAGTGCTCAGGGGAGCTCCTACAATGAGCAGTTCTTC. It encodes CASSAQGSSYNEQFF.

This clonotype has more than one count but fewer than ten. The CDR3 spells CASSVLGGTDTQYF. In DNA form, the CDR3 reads TGTGCCAGCAGCGTTCTAGGGGGCACAGATACGCAGTATTTT. V is TRBV9 and J is TRBJ2-3, with TRBD1 as a possible D gene (5 bases). Germline CDR1 reads SGDLS; CDR2 reads YYNGEE. This CDR3 comprises 14 residues. V shed 2 bases and J shed 1 base, with 8 bases lying between them. Drawing the rest from reference TRBV9 and TRBJ2-3, the complete variable domain is DSGVTQTPKHLITATGQRVTLRCSPRSGDLSVYWYQQSLDQGLQFLIQYYNGEERAKGNILERFSAQQFPDLHSELNLSSLELGDSALYFCASSVLGGTDTQYFGPGTRLTVL.

J is TRBJ2-5 and V is TRBV19; TRBD1 agrees at 8 bases. The CDR3 totals 14 residues. V gave up 5 bases and J gave up 6 bases; unmatched junction bases: 8. The germline gives CDR1 LNHDA, CDR2 SQIVND (reference sequence). The CDR3 region is CASSFGQGTKTQYF. The CDR3 bases are TGTGCCAGTAGTTTCGGACAGGGAACTAAGACCCAGTACTTC.

This clonotype was seen more than once but under ten times. The rearrangement uses TRBV12-3 or TRBV12-4 and TRBJ2-2; 7 nucleotides agree with TRBD1. The CDR3 totals 16 residues. Trimming cost V 2 bases and J 5 bases; bases outside gene matches: 8. The CDR3 sequence is CASSLPTGLSTGELFF. DNA for the CDR3: TGTGCCAGCAGTTTACCGACAGGGTTGAGTACCGGGGAGCTGTTTTTT.

This clonotype was observed at least ten times. The rearrangement uses TRBV11-2 and TRBJ2-5; perhaps TRBD2 as D (5 bases). The germline CDR1 and CDR2 sequences are SGHAT and FQNNGV. The CDR3 consists of 12 residues. Trimming pared 6 bases from V and 4 bases from J, leaving 9 bases between. The CDR3 nucleotides read TGTGCCAGCAGTTTGGGGAGAGAGACCCAGTACTTC. Protein: CASSLGRETQYF.

CDR3 nucleotides: TGCGCCAGCAGCTTGGGTATACGGTCCTCAGAGACCCAGTACTTC. Translated: CASSLGIRSSETQYF. The chain links TRBV5-1 to TRBJ2-5, with no clear D. Germline CDR1 SGHRS, CDR2 YFSETQ. This CDR3 has 15 amino acids. Trimming left V 0 bases short and J 4 bases short, with 13 bases between.